This paragraph reports one TCR beta chain. There are 17 residues in the CDR3. TCRdb ran MiXCR on the 5' RACE reads and lists one entry per CDR3 protein. The table shows 400,000 to 500,000 distinct CDR3 sequences, with roughly an eighth occurring only once. This record belongs to a study of identical twins. The sample was also reused in another study, on yellow fever vaccine responses in identical twins.

Material: CD4+ T cells sorted from blood. This receptor was identified in a woman aged 18-35 years in good health. V and J are TRBV21-1 and TRBJ1-5; the table's D call TRBD1 went unverified against the DNA. TRBV21-1 is described as a pseudogene. The CDR3 coding sequence is TGTGCCAGCAGCAAAGAAAAGGGGGTGGTGAACAATCAGCCCCAGCATTTT. It translates to CASSKEKGVVNNQPQHF.